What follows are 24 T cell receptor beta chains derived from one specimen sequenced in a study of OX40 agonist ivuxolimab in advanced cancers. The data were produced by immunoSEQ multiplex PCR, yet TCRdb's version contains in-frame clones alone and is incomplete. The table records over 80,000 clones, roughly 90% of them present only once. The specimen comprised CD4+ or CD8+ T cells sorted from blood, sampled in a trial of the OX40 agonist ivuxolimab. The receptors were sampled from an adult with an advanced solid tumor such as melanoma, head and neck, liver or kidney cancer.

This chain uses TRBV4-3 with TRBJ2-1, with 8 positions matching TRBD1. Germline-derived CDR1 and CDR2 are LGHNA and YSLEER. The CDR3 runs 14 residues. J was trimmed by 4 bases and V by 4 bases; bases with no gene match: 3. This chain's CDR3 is CASSPGTGYNEQFF. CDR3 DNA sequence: TGCGCCAGCAGCCCCGGGACAGGTTACAATGAGCAGTTCTTC.

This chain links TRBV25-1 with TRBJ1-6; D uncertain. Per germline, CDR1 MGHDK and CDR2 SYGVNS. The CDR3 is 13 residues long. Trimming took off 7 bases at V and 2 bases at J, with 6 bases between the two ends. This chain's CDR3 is CASNQAYNSPLHF. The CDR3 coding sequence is TGTGCCAGCAACCAGGCCTATAATTCACCCCTCCACTTT.

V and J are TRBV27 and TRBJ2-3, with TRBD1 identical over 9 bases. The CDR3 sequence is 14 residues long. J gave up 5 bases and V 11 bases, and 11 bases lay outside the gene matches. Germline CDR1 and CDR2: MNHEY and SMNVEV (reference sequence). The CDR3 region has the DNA TGTGCCTCCCGGGGGACAGGGAAAAGAGATACGCAGTATTTT. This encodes CASRGTGKRDTQYF.

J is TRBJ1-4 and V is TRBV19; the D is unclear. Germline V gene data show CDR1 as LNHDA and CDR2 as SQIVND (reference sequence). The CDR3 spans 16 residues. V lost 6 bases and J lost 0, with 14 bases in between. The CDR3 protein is CASRRPSEATNEKLFF. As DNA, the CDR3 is TGTGCCAGTAGAAGGCCTAGCGAGGCAACTAATGAAAAACTGTTTTTT.

CDR3 sequence (DNA): TGTGCCATCAGTGGACAGACTAACTATGGCTACACCTTC. Translated, it gives CAISGQTNYGYTF. V is TRBV10-3 and J is TRBJ1-2; the D gene is possibly TRBD1 (5 bases). CDR1 is ENHRY and CDR2 is SYGVKD in the germline V gene. V dropped 4 bases and J dropped 0 bases, with 6 bases sitting between them. This CDR3 comprises 13 residues.

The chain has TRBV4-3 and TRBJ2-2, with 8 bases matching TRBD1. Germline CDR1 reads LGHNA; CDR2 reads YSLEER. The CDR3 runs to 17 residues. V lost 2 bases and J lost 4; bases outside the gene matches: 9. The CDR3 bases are TGCGCCAGCAGCCAACACGTGCAGGGGGCAGGCACCGGGGAGCTGTTTTTT. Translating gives CASSQHVQGAGTGELFF.

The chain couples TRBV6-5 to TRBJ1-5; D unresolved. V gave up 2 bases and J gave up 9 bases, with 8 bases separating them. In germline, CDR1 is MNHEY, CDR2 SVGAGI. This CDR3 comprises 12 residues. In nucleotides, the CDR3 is TGTGCCAGCAGTTACAAGTCTGGGCCCCAGCATTTT. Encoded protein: CASSYKSGPQHF.

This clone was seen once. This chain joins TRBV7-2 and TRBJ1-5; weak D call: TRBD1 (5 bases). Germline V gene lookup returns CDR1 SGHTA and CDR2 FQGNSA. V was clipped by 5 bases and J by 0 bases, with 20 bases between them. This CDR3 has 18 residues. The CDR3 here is CASSPTGVGGPSNQPQHF. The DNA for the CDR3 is TGTGCCAGCAGCCCCACGGGCGTCGGGGGACCTAGCAATCAGCCCCAGCATTTT.

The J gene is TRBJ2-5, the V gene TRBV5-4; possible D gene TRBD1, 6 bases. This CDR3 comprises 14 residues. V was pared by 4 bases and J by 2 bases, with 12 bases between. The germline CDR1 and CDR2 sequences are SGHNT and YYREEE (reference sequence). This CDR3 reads CASSPVDRQETQYF. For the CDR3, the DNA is TGTGCCAGCAGCCCCGTCGACAGGCAAGAGACCCAGTACTTC.

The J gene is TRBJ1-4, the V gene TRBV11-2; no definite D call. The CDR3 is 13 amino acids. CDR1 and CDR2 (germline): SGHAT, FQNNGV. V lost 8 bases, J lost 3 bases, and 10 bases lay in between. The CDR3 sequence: CASAGLANEKLFF. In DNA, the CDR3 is TGTGCCAGCGCGGGCTTGGCTAATGAAAAACTGTTTTTT.

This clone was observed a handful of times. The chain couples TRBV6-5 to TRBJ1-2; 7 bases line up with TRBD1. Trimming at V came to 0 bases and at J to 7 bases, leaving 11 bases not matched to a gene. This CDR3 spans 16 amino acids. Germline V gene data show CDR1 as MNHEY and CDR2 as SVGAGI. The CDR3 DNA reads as TGTGCCAGCAGTTACTCCAACCGAGGGGGCTCAAGTGGCTACACCTTC. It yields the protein CASSYSNRGGSSGYTF.

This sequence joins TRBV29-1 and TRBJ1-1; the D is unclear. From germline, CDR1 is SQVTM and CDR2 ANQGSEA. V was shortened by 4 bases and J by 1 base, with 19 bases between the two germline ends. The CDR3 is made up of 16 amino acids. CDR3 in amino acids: CSVAFGKSGSNTEAFF. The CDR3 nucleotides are TGCAGCGTTGCATTCGGGAAATCTGGTTCGAACACTGAAGCTTTCTTT.

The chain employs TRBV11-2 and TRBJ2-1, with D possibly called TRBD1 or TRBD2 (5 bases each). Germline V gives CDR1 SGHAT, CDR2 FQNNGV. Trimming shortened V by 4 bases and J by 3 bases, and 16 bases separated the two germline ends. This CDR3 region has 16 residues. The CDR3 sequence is CASSSREGAYYNEQFF. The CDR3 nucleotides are TGTGCCAGCAGCTCACGGGAAGGGGCCTACTACAATGAGCAGTTCTTC. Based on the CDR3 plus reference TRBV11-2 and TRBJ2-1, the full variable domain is EAGVAQSPRYKIIEKRQSVAFWCNPISGHATLYWYQQILGQGPKLLIQFQNNGVVDDSQLPKDRFSAERLKGVDSTLKIQPAKLEDSAVYLCASSSREGAYYNEQFFGPGTRLTVL.

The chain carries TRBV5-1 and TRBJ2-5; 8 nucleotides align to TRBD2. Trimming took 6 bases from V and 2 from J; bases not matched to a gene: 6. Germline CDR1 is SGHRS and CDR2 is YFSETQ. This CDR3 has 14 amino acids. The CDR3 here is CASIAPGGQETQYF. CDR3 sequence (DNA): TGCGCCAGCATTGCCCCGGGGGGGCAAGAGACCCAGTACTTC.

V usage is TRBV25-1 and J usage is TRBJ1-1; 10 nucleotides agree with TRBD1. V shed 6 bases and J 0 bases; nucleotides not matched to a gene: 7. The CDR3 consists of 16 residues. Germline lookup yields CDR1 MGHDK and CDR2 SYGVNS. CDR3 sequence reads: CASRPGTGVMNTEAFF. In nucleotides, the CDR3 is TGTGCCAGCAGACCCGGGACAGGGGTAATGAACACTGAAGCTTTCTTT.

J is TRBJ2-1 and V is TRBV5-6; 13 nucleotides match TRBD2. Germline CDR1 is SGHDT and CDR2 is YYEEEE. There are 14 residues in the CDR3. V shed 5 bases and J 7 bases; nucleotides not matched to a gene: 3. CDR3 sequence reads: CASRLAGGPNEQFF. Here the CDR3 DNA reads TGTGCCAGCAGACTAGCGGGGGGGCCAAATGAGCAGTTCTTC.

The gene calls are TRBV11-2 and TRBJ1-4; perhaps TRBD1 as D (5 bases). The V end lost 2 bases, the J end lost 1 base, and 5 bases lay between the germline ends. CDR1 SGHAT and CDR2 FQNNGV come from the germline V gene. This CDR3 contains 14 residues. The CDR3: CASSLQGTNEKLFF. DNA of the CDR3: TGTGCCAGCAGCTTACAGGGAACTAATGAAAAACTGTTTTTT.

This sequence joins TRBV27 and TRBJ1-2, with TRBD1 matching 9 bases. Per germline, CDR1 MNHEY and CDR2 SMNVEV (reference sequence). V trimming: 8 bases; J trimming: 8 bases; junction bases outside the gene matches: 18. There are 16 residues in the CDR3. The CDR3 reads CASLPGGDREYVGYTF. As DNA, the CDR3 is TGTGCCAGCCTCCCCGGCGGGGACAGGGAGTACGTCGGCTACACCTTC.

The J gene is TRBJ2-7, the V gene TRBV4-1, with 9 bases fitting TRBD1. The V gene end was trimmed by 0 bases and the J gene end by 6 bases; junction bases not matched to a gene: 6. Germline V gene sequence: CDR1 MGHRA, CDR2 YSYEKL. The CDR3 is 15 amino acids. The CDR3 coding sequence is TGCGCCAGCAGCCAAGATCTTACAGGGGGCGGCGAGCAGTACTTC. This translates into CASSQDLTGGGEQYF.

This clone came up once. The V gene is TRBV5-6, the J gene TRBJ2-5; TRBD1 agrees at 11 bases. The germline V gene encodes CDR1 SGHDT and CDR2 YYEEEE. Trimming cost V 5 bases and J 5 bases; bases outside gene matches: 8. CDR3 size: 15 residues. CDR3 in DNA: TGTGCCAGCAGGCGGGGACAGGGGGGAAAGGAGACCCAGTACTTC. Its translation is CASRRGQGGKETQYF. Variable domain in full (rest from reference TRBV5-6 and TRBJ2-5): DAGVTQSPTHLIKTRGQQVTLRCSPKSGHDTVSWYQQALGQGPQFIFQYYEEEERQRGNFPDRFSGHQFPNYSSELNVNALLLGDSALYLCASRRGQGGKETQYFGPGTRLLVL.

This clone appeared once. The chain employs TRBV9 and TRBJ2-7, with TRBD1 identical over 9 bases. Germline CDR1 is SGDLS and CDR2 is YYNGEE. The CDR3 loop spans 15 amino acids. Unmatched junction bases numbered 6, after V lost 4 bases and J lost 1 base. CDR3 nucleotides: TGTGCCAGCAGCCAAGCCGGGACAGGGTCCTACGAGCAGTACTTC. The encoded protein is CASSQAGTGSYEQYF. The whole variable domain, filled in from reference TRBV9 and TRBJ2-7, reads DSGVTQTPKHLITATGQRVTLRCSPRSGDLSVYWYQQSLDQGLQFLIQYYNGEERAKGNILERFSAQQFPDLHSELNLSSLELGDSALYFCASSQAGTGSYEQYFGPGTRLTVT.

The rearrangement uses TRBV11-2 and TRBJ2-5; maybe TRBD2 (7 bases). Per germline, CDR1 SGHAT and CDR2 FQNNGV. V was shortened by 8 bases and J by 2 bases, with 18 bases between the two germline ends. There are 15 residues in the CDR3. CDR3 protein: CASRSAGAGQETQYF. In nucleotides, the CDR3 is TGTGCCAGCCGTTCTGCGGGGGCCGGGCAAGAGACCCAGTACTTC.

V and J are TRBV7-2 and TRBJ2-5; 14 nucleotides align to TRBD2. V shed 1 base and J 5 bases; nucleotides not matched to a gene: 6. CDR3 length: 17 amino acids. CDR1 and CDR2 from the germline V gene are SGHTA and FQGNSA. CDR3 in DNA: TGTGCCAGCAGCTTAGTAAGGGGACTAGCGGGAGTGGAGACCCAGTACTTC. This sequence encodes CASSLVRGLAGVETQYF.

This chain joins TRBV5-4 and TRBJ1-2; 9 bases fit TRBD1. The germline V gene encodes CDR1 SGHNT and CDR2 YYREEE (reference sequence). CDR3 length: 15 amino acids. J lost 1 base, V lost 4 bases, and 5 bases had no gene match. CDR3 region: CASSPGGQGNYGYTF. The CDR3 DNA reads TGTGCCAGCAGCCCCGGGGGACAGGGTAACTATGGCTACACCTTC.